This TCR beta chain was sequenced during a study of T cell changes during pregnancy in multiple sclerosis. Germline CDR1 and CDR2: SEHNR and FQNEAQ (reference sequence). Germline trimming cut 5 bases from V and 1 base from J; bases unmatched to any gene: 11. CDR3 size: 18 residues. The assay was immunoSEQ multiplex PCR, and TCRdb's table has in-frame clones only and misses some. The repertoire holds 40,000 to 45,000 clones, over 75% seen once, with 0.7% in the top ten. This receptor was taken from a female donor with multiple sclerosis, enrolled in a pregnancy study. The chain joins TRBV7-9 to TRBJ1-4; 9 bases fit TRBD1. Sequencing was performed on CD4+ T cells from peripheral blood mononuclear cells, taken before pregnancy. The CDR3 DNA reads as TGTGCCAGCAGCCCCCGGGGGACAGGGCTGAGAACTAATGAAAAACTGTTTTTT. Translated: CASSPRGTGLRTNEKLFF.